These 25 T cell receptor beta chains originate from one sample sequenced in a study of T cells in Graves' hyperthyroidism and ophthalmopathy (dated by TCRdb to about 2019). Library method: multiplex PCR. The listed sequencing device is Illumina HiSeq 2000. Amplification of TCR beta CDR3 regions was carried out from RNA transcripts. For the first round of RT-PCR on the TCR CDR3, the HTBI primer set was used together with the Qiagen OneStep RT-PCR kit. TCRdb reprocessing: public reads trimmed at Q25 with fastp, clones called with MiXCR, in-frame beta chains kept. Under each unique CDR3 protein, matching rows form one entry showing the most common genes and DNA. This sample lists hundreds of thousands of distinct CDR3 sequences; more than 15% were detected once. The ten largest account for over 12% of the sample. The sample consisted of blood. The source of these receptors is a woman younger than 30 with Graves' hyperthyroidism.

This clonotype showed up many times. CDR3 amino acids: CSAIEGVTEAFF. The CDR3 DNA reads TGCAGTGCTATAGAAGGGGTCACTGAAGCTTTCTTT. The gene calls are TRBV20-1 and TRBJ1-1, with a tentative D call TRBD1 (5 bases). V lost 4 bases and J 4 bases, leaving 10 bases between the germline ends. The CDR3 has 12 amino acids. Per the germline V gene, CDR1 is DFQATT and CDR2 is SNEGSKA (reference sequence).

The DNA for the CDR3 is TGTGCCAGCAGCGGAGCGACAGGGGCCGTAGCCAAAAACATTCAGTACTTC. Its translation: CASSGATGAVAKNIQYF. The chain employs TRBV7-9 and TRBJ2-4; 8 positions match TRBD1. The V gene end was trimmed by 5 bases and the J gene end by 0 bases; junction bases not matched to a gene: 9. The CDR3 has 17 amino acids. CDR1 SEHNR and CDR2 FQNEAQ come from the germline V gene (reference sequence).

This clonotype occurred a few times. In DNA, the CDR3 is TGTGCCAGCAGCTTTGTTCCTAGCGGGAGGGCAATGCACGACGAGCAGTACTTC. Translated: CASSFVPSGRAMHDEQYF. The rearrangement uses TRBV12-3 or TRBV12-4 and TRBJ2-7; TRBD2 matches at 12 bases. The V segment lost 6 bases and the J segment 5 bases; nucleotides outside the gene matches: 17. The CDR3 is 18 amino acids.

The CDR3 loop is CASSPRLAESNEQFF. CDR3 sequence (DNA): TGTGCCAGCAGCCCGAGACTAGCGGAGAGCAATGAGCAGTTCTTC. This rearrangement joins TRBV4-2 to TRBJ2-1; 9 nucleotides line up with TRBD2. CDR1 and CDR2 from the germline V gene are LGHNA and YNFKEQ. CDR3 length: 15 residues. After removal of 4 bases from V and 6 bases from J, the junction contained 7 bases not matched to a gene.

This clonotype has at least ten counts. V gene TRBV2 combines with J gene TRBJ1-6; D is perhaps TRBD1 (5 bases). V lost 4 bases, J lost 7 bases, and 11 bases lay in between. The CDR3 totals 14 residues. The germline V gene has CDR1 SNHLY and CDR2 FYNNEI. The CDR3 coding sequence is TGTGCCAGCAGTGTCCCGAGACAGAATTCACCCCTCCACTTT. Translated, it gives CASSVPRQNSPLHF.

The chain employs TRBV6-2 or TRBV6-3 and TRBJ2-3; D gene uncertain. The CDR3 extends over 15 amino acids. V lost 5 bases and J lost 0, with 12 bases in between. Per germline, CDR1 MNHEY and CDR2 SVGEGT. This CDR3 reads CASSPLQSSTDTQYF. CDR3 in DNA: TGTGCCAGCAGTCCCTTACAATCTAGCACAGATACGCAGTATTTT.

The chain couples TRBV15 to TRBJ1-2; TRBD1 matches at 7 bases. Germline values: CDR1 LNHNV, CDR2 YYDKDF (reference sequence). The CDR3 is 15 residues long. Trimming removed 0 bases from V and 6 bases from J; junction bases left unmatched: 7. The CDR3 loop is CATSREGQGENGYTF. The DNA for the CDR3 is TGTGCCACCAGCAGAGAGGGGCAGGGGGAGAATGGCTACACCTTC.

The chain combines TRBV29-1 with TRBJ2-7, with D unclear. The CDR3 runs 19 residues. CDR1 SQVTM and CDR2 ANQGSEA come from the germline V gene. V lost 3 bases to trimming and J lost 0 bases, with 27 bases between them. DNA for the CDR3: TGCAGCGTTGATTTCGGACGGCCGCATGAGCTCCCCCTCTCCTACGAGCAGTACTTC. Encoded protein: CSVDFGRPHELPLSYEQYF.

With respect to this clonotype: Germline is not matched at one junction end, which may reflect a read error. J is TRBJ2-2 and V is TRBV2; TRBD1 aligns across 9 bases. Germline lookup yields CDR1 SNHLY and CDR2 FYNNEI. The CDR3 is made up of 14 amino acids. CDR3 sequence (DNA): TGTGCCAGCAGAGGACAGGGGAACACCGGGGAGCCGTTTTTT. It specifies CASRGQGNTGEPFF.

Concerning this clonotype itself: A much larger clone lies one base from this, so it may be a read error. V gene TRBV18 combines with J gene TRBJ1-1; D not certain. The CDR3 sequence is 13 residues long. Germline CDR1 and CDR2: KGHSH and LQKENI. CDR3 residues: CASSAAWGTEALF. The CDR3 DNA sequence: TGTGCCAGCTCAGCAGCTTGGGGAACTGAAGCTCTCTTT.

This clonotype was counted many times. This rearrangement joins TRBV5-1 to TRBJ2-7, with 10 bases fitting TRBD2. V dropped 3 bases and J dropped 7; count of bases not matched to a gene: 7. The germline CDR1 and CDR2 sequences are SGHRS and YFSETQ. CDR3 length equals 14 residues. Written as DNA, the CDR3 is TGCGCCAGCAGCTCACGAAGACTAGCGGGTGAGCAGTACTTC. Its translation: CASSSRRLAGEQYF.

This chain joins TRBV20-1 and TRBJ2-7; 13 nucleotides line up with TRBD2. The CDR3 spans 15 residues. Looked up from germline, CDR1 is DFQATT and CDR2 is SNEGSKA (reference sequence). Trimming cost V 4 bases and J 4 bases; bases outside gene matches: 7. The CDR3 reads CSAKGLAGERYEQYF. DNA for the CDR3: TGCAGTGCTAAAGGACTAGCGGGAGAGAGGTACGAGCAGTACTTC.

This clonotype was observed a few times. The chain recombines TRBV6-1 with TRBJ2-2; possibly TRBD1 or TRBD2 for D (5 bases each). Trimming shortened V by 6 bases and J by 1 base, and 15 bases separated the two germline ends. The germline gives CDR1 MNHNS, CDR2 SASEGT. The CDR3 is 16 residues long. The CDR3 DNA is TGTGCCAGCAGCCCCCGAGGGACGGTGAACACCGGGGAGCTGTTTTTT. This encodes CASSPRGTVNTGELFF.

This chain uses TRBV10-1 with TRBJ1-5; D uncertain. The V gene's germline CDR1 is WNHNN and CDR2 SYGVQD (reference sequence). Between the trimmed V and J ends, which lost 2 bases and 4 bases, there was a span of 6 bases. The CDR3 runs 13 residues. CDR3 DNA: TGCGCCAGCAGTGAGCACCTAAATCAGCCCCAGCATTTT. Translation: CASSEHLNQPQHF.

This clonotype was recorded at least ten times. This sequence joins TRBV12-3 or TRBV12-4 and TRBJ1-1; D gene ambiguous. Trimming cost V 5 bases and J 5 bases, with 9 bases left between them. The CDR3 is 12 residues long. The CDR3 DNA follows: TGTGCCAGCAGTACGGCGCTGACTGAAGCTTTCTTT. It translates to CASSTALTEAFF.

This clonotype appeared a few times. The chain recombines TRBV20-1 with TRBJ2-3; 9 nucleotides agree with TRBD2. Germline V gene data show CDR1 as DFQATT and CDR2 as SNEGSKA (reference sequence). The length of the CDR3 is 14 residues. Trimming removed 3 bases from V and 6 bases from J; junction bases left unmatched: 7. CDR3 bases: TGCAGTGCTAGCTTATTAGCGGGAGCGGATACGCAGTATTTT. Its translation is CSASLLAGADTQYF.

The chain employs TRBV29-1 and TRBJ2-1, with 11 bases that match TRBD2. Germline trimming cut 0 bases from V and 7 bases from J; bases unmatched to any gene: 2. This CDR3 is built from 14 residues. CDR1 and CDR2 from the germline V gene are SQVTM and ANQGSEA. CDR3: CSVEELAGVNEQFF. The CDR3 DNA reads TGCAGCGTTGAAGAACTAGCGGGAGTGAATGAGCAGTTCTTC.

This clonotype was picked up many times. The chain combines TRBV9 with TRBJ2-5, with 13 bases that match TRBD2. This CDR3 spans 13 amino acids. Trimming at V came to 3 bases and at J to 12 bases, leaving 5 bases not matched to a gene. The germline V gene encodes CDR1 SGDLS and CDR2 YYNGEE. CDR3 in amino acids: CASSETSGRLEYF. The CDR3 nucleotides read TGTGCCAGCAGCGAGACTAGCGGGAGGTTGGAGTACTTC.

This sequence joins TRBV4-1 and TRBJ2-7, with 9 bases fitting TRBD2. The CDR3 totals 15 residues. The V gene end was trimmed by 1 base and the J gene end by 3 bases; junction bases not matched to a gene: 4. Germline CDR1 reads MGHRA; CDR2 reads YSYEKL. The CDR3 nucleotides read TGCGCCAGCAGCCAAGGTGGTAGCGGGAGCTACGAGCAGTACTTC. Protein sequence: CASSQGGSGSYEQYF.

The J gene is TRBJ2-2, the V gene TRBV7-2; maybe TRBD1 (5 bases). The CDR3 runs 12 residues. V was cut by 5 bases and J by 13 bases, with 14 bases left in between. CDR1 is SGHTA, CDR2 FQGNSA, per germline. CDR3 nucleotide sequence: TGTGCCAGCAGCCAGACGGACAACGGGCTGTTTTTT. Protein sequence: CASSQTDNGLFF.

This clonotype occurred many times. V is TRBV5-1 and J is TRBJ2-7, with 7 bases identical to TRBD2. The germline CDR1 and CDR2 sequences are SGHRS and YFSETQ. The CDR3 length is 14 residues. The V and J ends lost 0 bases and 8 bases, in that order; junction bases with no gene match: 8. CDR3: CASSLGGGPEKQYF. CDR3 nucleotides: TGCGCCAGCAGCTTGGGGGGAGGGCCAGAAAAGCAGTACTTC. Based on the CDR3 plus reference TRBV5-1 and TRBJ2-7, the full variable domain is KAGVTQTPRYLIKTRGQQVTLSCSPISGHRSVSWYQQTPGQGLQFLFEYFSETQRNKGNFPGRFSGRQFSNSRSEMNVSTLELGDSALYLCASSLGGGPEKQYFGPGTRLTVT.

This clonotype was seen ten or more times. This chain links TRBV12-3 or TRBV12-4 with TRBJ1-1; D is perhaps TRBD1 (6 bases). V gave up 5 bases and J gave up 6 bases, with 16 bases separating them. The CDR3 consists of 14 residues. This chain's CDR3 is CASSPTGFQAEAFF. Here the CDR3 DNA reads TGTGCCAGCAGTCCTACAGGGTTCCAGGCTGAAGCTTTCTTT.

In this sample, this clonotype turned up many times. The chain employs TRBV13 and TRBJ1-1; 7 bases agree with TRBD1. The CDR3 loop spans 17 amino acids. V shed 3 bases, J shed 1 base, and the junction held 11 bases outside the gene matches. CDR1 is PRHDT, CDR2 FYEKMQ, per germline (reference sequence). The CDR3 sequence: CASSLTTGRDTNTEAFF. CDR3 nucleotides: TGTGCCAGCAGCTTGACGACAGGGCGCGATACGAACACTGAAGCTTTCTTT. The entire variable domain, with the rest obtained from reference TRBV13 and TRBJ1-1, is as follows: AAGVIQSPRHLIKEKRETATLKCYPIPRHDTVYWYQQGPGQDPQFLISFYEKMQSDKGSIPDRFSAQQFSDYHSELNMSSLELGDSALYFCASSLTTGRDTNTEAFFGQGTRLTVV.

This clonotype was detected ten times or more. This rearrangement joins TRBV7-8 to TRBJ2-2; 9 nucleotides align to TRBD2. V shed 6 bases, J shed 4 bases, and the junction held 6 bases outside the gene matches. Germline CDR1 SGHVS, CDR2 FQNEAQ. The CDR3 runs 15 residues. In nucleotides, the CDR3 is TGTGCCAGCAGTCCCGGACTAGCGCGCACCGGGGAGCTGTTTTTT. Translation gives CASSPGLARTGELFF.

This clonotype was observed at least ten times. V gene TRBV6-1 combines with J gene TRBJ1-2; 7 nucleotides match TRBD1. V lost 6 bases and J lost 6; bases outside the gene matches: 10. The CDR3 runs to 14 residues. CDR1 and CDR2 from the germline V gene are MNHNS and SASEGT. CDR3 loop: CASSKDRVVNGYTF. CDR3 DNA sequence: TGTGCCAGCAGCAAAGACAGGGTTGTTAATGGCTACACCTTC.